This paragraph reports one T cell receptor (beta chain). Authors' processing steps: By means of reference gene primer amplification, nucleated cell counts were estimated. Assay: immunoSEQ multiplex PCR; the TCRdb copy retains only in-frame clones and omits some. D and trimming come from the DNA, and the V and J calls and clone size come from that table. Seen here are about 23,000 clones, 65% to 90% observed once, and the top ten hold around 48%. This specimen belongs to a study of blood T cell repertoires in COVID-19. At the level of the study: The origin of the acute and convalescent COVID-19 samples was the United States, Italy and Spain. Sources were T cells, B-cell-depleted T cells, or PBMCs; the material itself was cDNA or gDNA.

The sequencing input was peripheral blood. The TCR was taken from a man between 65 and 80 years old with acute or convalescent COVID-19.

CDR3 coding DNA: TGTGCCAGTAGTCTACAGGGGGTTAACACTGAAGCTTTCTTT. It specifies CASSLQGVNTEAFF. The rearrangement links TRBV19 to TRBJ1-1; TRBD1 aligns across 8 bases. CDR3 size: 14 residues. The germline V gene has CDR1 LNHDA and CDR2 SQIVND (reference sequence). V shed 5 bases and J 2 bases; nucleotides not matched to a gene: 4.